This section outlines one T cell receptor beta chain sequence together with its context. Germline CDR1 GTSNPN, CDR2 SVGIG (reference sequence). CDR3 length: 12 amino acids. The V segment lost 7 bases and the J segment 5 bases; nucleotides outside the gene matches: 6. The data derive from a study of cytomegalovirus exposure and HLA in healthy donors. PCR amplification relied on 60 Vbeta primers (plus 13 Jbeta primers). The assay was immunoSEQ multiplex PCR, and TCRdb's table has in-frame clones only and misses some. Of roughly 200,000 clones listed, around 84% are singletons. Sequenced sample: PBMCs. The TCR comes from a man in his forties or fifties in good health and CMV-seropositive. The gene calls are TRBV30 and TRBJ2-5; 8 bases line up with TRBD1. Here the CDR3 DNA reads TGTGCCTTGATGACAGGGGTTGAGACCCAGTACTTC. It is translated as CALMTGVETQYF.